The T cell receptor (beta chain) under discussion was sequenced for a study of T-cell reconstitution after alpha-beta-depleted transplantation in children. The CDR3 length is 16 residues. The trim removed 2 bases at V and 5 bases at J, leaving 8 bases unmatched. CDR1 and CDR2 from the germline V gene are MDHEN and SYDVKM. This clonotype has a count of ten or more. Unique molecular identifiers were incorporated into the prepared TCRbeta library. TCRdb itself ran the PCR reads through MiXCR, one entry per CDR3 protein. This table holds about 340,000 distinct CDR3 sequences, 10% found once. This chain connects TRBV28 to TRBJ2-3; TRBD2 matches 9 bases. The TCR originated in a human donor who donated a stem cell graft to a child with acute lymphoblastic leukemia. The sample in question was PBMCs from the stem cell graft donor, obtained from the stem cell graft. DNA of the CDR3: TGTGCCAGCAGTTTACGGGGCGGGAGGGCCGGAGATACGCAGTATTTT. As protein: CASSLRGGRAGDTQYF.